The 24 T cell receptor beta chains below were found in one sample sequenced in a study of blood T cell repertoires in COVID-19. Only in-frame clones appear in the TCRdb table, and some are missing; sequencing was by immunoSEQ multiplex PCR. The sample lists fewer than 350,000 clones, roughly 91% occurring once. Material for sequencing was PBMCs or T cells enriched from blood (not recorded which). The origin of the receptors is a woman aged 60-70 years in a cohort exposed to, infected with or recovered from COVID-19 (not recorded which).

This chain links TRBV30 with TRBJ2-2, with TRBD1 identical over 9 bases. The ends lost 5 bases at V and 4 bases at J; junction bases unmatched: 5. Per germline, CDR1 GTSNPN and CDR2 SVGIG (reference sequence). The CDR3 consists of 14 residues. The CDR3: CAWLGQGGTGELFF. The DNA for the CDR3 is TGTGCCTGGTTGGGACAGGGAGGCACCGGGGAGCTGTTTTTT.

The J gene is TRBJ1-1, the V gene TRBV5-1; no firm D call. Germline CDR1 SGHRS, CDR2 YFSETQ. The ends were cut back, 0 bases at V and 2 bases at J, with 8 bases in the middle. The CDR3 sequence is 14 residues long. The CDR3 protein is CASSLAVENTEAFF. CDR3 sequence (DNA): TGCGCCAGCAGCTTGGCGGTAGAAAACACTGAAGCTTTCTTT.

The gene calls are TRBV7-8 and TRBJ1-2; D uncertain. The ends were cut back, 1 base at V and 2 bases at J, with 8 bases in the middle. The CDR3 has 14 amino acids. Per the germline V gene, CDR1 is SGHVS and CDR2 is FQNEAQ. CDR3 in amino acids: CASSLVRQNYGYTF. The CDR3, as DNA: TGTGCCAGCAGCTTAGTCCGCCAGAACTATGGCTACACCTTC. The full variable domain, in which reference TRBV7-8 and TRBJ1-2 provide the parts outside the CDR3, is GAGVSQSPRYKVAKRGQDVALRCDPISGHVSLFWYQQALGQGPEFLTYFQNEAQLDKSGLPSDRFFAERPEGSVSTLKIQRTQQEDSAVYLCASSLVRQNYGYTFGSGTRLTVV.

CDR3 sequence: CASSFQGQGIQYF. CDR3 in DNA: TGTGCCAGCAGTTTTCAGGGCCAGGGCATTCAGTACTTC. V usage is TRBV12-3 or TRBV12-4 and J usage is TRBJ2-4; the D gene is possibly TRBD1 (5 bases). This CDR3 comprises 13 residues. V gave up 3 bases and J gave up 9 bases, with 12 bases separating them.

The CDR3 DNA reads TGTGCCAGCAGCCGCGGGACAGAAATTAATGAAAAACTGTTTTTT. It translates to CASSRGTEINEKLFF. The chain couples TRBV6-5 to TRBJ1-4; 7 bases map to TRBD1. V shed 6 bases, J shed 4 bases, and the junction held 8 bases outside the gene matches. This CDR3 comprises 15 residues. Germline V gene sequence: CDR1 MNHEY, CDR2 SVGAGI.

The chain recombines TRBV19 with TRBJ2-7; 7 bases map to TRBD1. Germline V lookup: CDR1 LNHDA, CDR2 SQIVND (reference sequence). The junction had 12 bases not matched to a gene; V was cut back by 9 bases and J by 4 bases. The CDR3 totals 14 residues. Written as DNA, the CDR3 is TGTGCCAGCAACCGAGGGACAGCCCAGTACGAGCAGTACTTC. Protein: CASNRGTAQYEQYF.

This chain connects TRBV27 to TRBJ1-3; D gene unclear. Trimming cost V 3 bases and J 3 bases, with 9 bases left between them. Germline values: CDR1 MNHEY, CDR2 SMNVEV (reference sequence). This CDR3 spans 14 amino acids. CDR3 residues: CASSFRGIGNTIYF. The CDR3 DNA sequence: TGTGCCAGCAGTTTCCGGGGTATTGGAAACACCATATATTTT.

CDR3 DNA: TGTGCCAGCAGCTCTCCGGGACTACCTAATTCCAATGAGCAGTTCTTC. Protein: CASSSPGLPNSNEQFF. The V call is TRBV9, the J call TRBJ2-1; 7 nucleotides align to TRBD2. Trimming cost V 4 bases and J 6 bases; bases outside gene matches: 13. The germline V gene has CDR1 SGDLS and CDR2 YYNGEE. The CDR3 consists of 16 residues. Filled out from reference TRBV9 and TRBJ2-1, the complete variable domain reads DSGVTQTPKHLITATGQRVTLRCSPRSGDLSVYWYQQSLDQGLQFLIQYYNGEERAKGNILERFSAQQFPDLHSELNLSSLELGDSALYFCASSSPGLPNSNEQFFGPGTRLTVL.

The rearrangement joins TRBV24-1 to TRBJ2-3; D possibly corresponds to TRBD2 (5 bases). Trimming pared 10 bases from V and 2 bases from J, leaving 12 bases between. Germline CDR1 and CDR2: KGHDR and SFDVKD. The CDR3 has 13 amino acids. For the CDR3, the DNA is TGTGCCACGGGAGCCTTGTACACAGATACGCAGTATTTT. It yields the protein CATGALYTDTQYF.

This rearrangement joins TRBV6-5 to TRBJ2-1, with 10 bases that match TRBD2. Trimming took 8 bases from V and 6 from J; bases not matched to a gene: 7. CDR1 is MNHEY, CDR2 SVGAGI, per germline. This CDR3 comprises 14 residues. For the CDR3, the DNA is TGTGCCAGCTGGCTAGCGGGAGACGGCAATGAGCAGTTCTTC. Protein product: CASWLAGDGNEQFF.

This clone occurred once. This chain links TRBV5-1 with TRBJ2-5, with 10 bases aligning to TRBD2. Germline lookup yields CDR1 SGHRS and CDR2 YFSETQ. Trimming at V came to 4 bases and at J to 2 bases, leaving 5 bases not matched to a gene. The CDR3 runs 15 residues. CDR3 region: CASSQLAGLQETQYF. DNA of the CDR3: TGCGCCAGCAGCCAACTAGCGGGGCTACAAGAGACCCAGTACTTC.

The chain employs TRBV11-2 and TRBJ1-3; no firm D call. Germline V gene data show CDR1 as SGHAT and CDR2 as FQNNGV. V gave up 1 base and J gave up 3 bases, with 16 bases separating them. There are 17 residues in the CDR3. The CDR3 bases are TGTGCCAGCAGCTTAGTAGCGGGCATATTAAATGGAAACACCATATATTTT. Amino acid sequence: CASSLVAGILNGNTIYF.

The chain combines TRBV29-1 with TRBJ2-1, with 14 bases identical to TRBD2. The CDR3 totals 14 residues. Germline loops: CDR1 SQVTM, CDR2 ANQGSEA. Trimming cost V 6 bases and J 7 bases; bases outside gene matches: 5. CDR3 in DNA: TGCAGCGTGGGACTAGCGGGAGTTGGGAATGAGCAGTTCTTC. Its protein is CSVGLAGVGNEQFF.

This clone was seen once. The chain joins TRBV24-1 to TRBJ1-2; TRBD1 might be the D (6 bases). Between the trimmed V and J ends, which lost 4 bases and 8 bases, there was a span of 19 bases. The germline gives CDR1 KGHDR, CDR2 SFDVKD. This CDR3 has 15 residues. In nucleotides, the CDR3 is TGTGCCACCAGTGAGGCAACCGGGACAAGTAGGGGCTACACCTTC. Protein product: CATSEATGTSRGYTF.

This clone was found once. The chain has TRBV5-1 and TRBJ2-1; D call uncertain. The germline gives CDR1 SGHRS, CDR2 YFSETQ. Trimming pared 1 base from V and 6 bases from J, leaving 14 bases between. There are 15 residues in the CDR3. The CDR3 nucleotides are TGCGCCAGCAGCTTGAGACGACCCACTACCAATGAGCAGTTCTTC. Its translation is CASSLRRPTTNEQFF.

The chain carries TRBV3-1 (or the pseudogene TRBV3-2) and TRBJ2-7; TRBD2 matches at 12 bases. Unmatched junction bases numbered 5, after V lost 2 bases and J lost 3 bases. Germline-derived CDR1 and CDR2 are LGHDT and YNNKEL (reference sequence). The CDR3 consists of 16 residues. The DNA of the CDR3 is TGTGCCAGCAGCCAACAATTACTAGCGGGGGGCTACGAGCAGTACTTC. Residues: CASSQQLLAGGYEQYF.

There are a few counts of this clone. V and J are TRBV2 and TRBJ1-5; D is undetermined. Germline loops: CDR1 SNHLY, CDR2 FYNNEI. V was pared by 4 bases and J by 2 bases, with 12 bases between. This CDR3 has 15 amino acids. CDR3 sequence (DNA): TGTGCCAGCAGTGTGGAGGGCGACGGCAATCAGCCCCAGCATTTT. Translating it yields CASSVEGDGNQPQHF. The variable domain in full, with the rest retrieved from reference TRBV2 and TRBJ1-5, is EPEVTQTPSHQVTQMGQEVILRCVPISNHLYFYWYRQILGQKVEFLVSFYNNEISEKSEIFDDQFSVERPDGSNFTLKIRSTKLEDSAMYFCASSVEGDGNQPQHFGDGTRLSIL.

This sequence joins TRBV11-3 and TRBJ2-4; 13 bases line up with TRBD2. Germline V lookup: CDR1 SGHNT, CDR2 YENEEA. After removal of 0 bases from V and 9 bases from J, the junction contained 14 bases not matched to a gene. This CDR3 contains 19 residues. The CDR3 bases are TGTGCCAGCAGCTTAGACTCACCGGGACTAGCGGGAACGGGGGCCATTCAGTACTTC. Protein sequence: CASSLDSPGLAGTGAIQYF.

J is TRBJ1-2 and V is TRBV7-9; the match to TRBD1 covers 7 bases. The V gene end was trimmed by 5 bases and the J gene end by 3 bases; junction bases not matched to a gene: 9. This CDR3 is built from 15 residues. In germline, CDR1 is SEHNR, CDR2 FQNEAQ (reference sequence). The CDR3 sequence is CASSRTGDRHYGYTF. The CDR3, as DNA: TGTGCCAGCAGCCGCACGGGGGACAGACACTATGGCTACACCTTC.

The V gene is TRBV14, the J gene TRBJ2-1; D perhaps matches TRBD2 (5 bases). Germline-derived CDR1 and CDR2 are SGHDN and FVKESK. Trimming took off 1 base at V and 2 bases at J, with 12 bases between the two ends. The CDR3 is 16 residues long. DNA for the CDR3: TGTGCCAGCAGCCAAGTTGCAGGAGGACCCTACAATGAGCAGTTCTTC. Translation: CASSQVAGGPYNEQFF.

This chain uses TRBV15 with TRBJ1-5, with D possibly TRBD1 on 5 matching bases. V lost 0 bases to trimming and J lost 7 bases, with 13 bases between them. The CDR3 loop spans 15 amino acids. CDR1 is LNHNV, CDR2 YYDKDF, per germline (reference sequence). CDR3 sequence (DNA): TGTGCCACCAGCAGAGATCGTCAGGGTGGGCAGCCCCAGCATTTT. It codes for CATSRDRQGGQPQHF.

V and J are TRBV5-6 and TRBJ1-5; weak D call: TRBD1 (6 bases). V lost 3 bases to trimming and J lost 1 base, with 14 bases between them. CDR3 length: 16 residues. Germline-derived CDR1 and CDR2 are SGHDT and YYEEEE. CDR3 nucleotides: TGTGCCAGCAGCTATACAGGGTTGGGGAGCAATCAGCCCCAGCATTTT. It yields the protein CASSYTGLGSNQPQHF.

This chain joins TRBV4-1 and TRBJ2-7; D gene ambiguous. This CDR3 region has 13 residues. CDR1 is MGHRA and CDR2 is YSYEKL in the germline V gene. V lost 4 bases to trimming and J lost 0 bases, with 7 bases between them. The CDR3 region is CASSPLSSYEQYF. The CDR3 bases are TGCGCCAGCAGCCCCTTGAGCTCCTACGAGCAGTACTTC.

The V gene is TRBV19, the J gene TRBJ1-4; D gene uncertain. CDR3 length: 13 amino acids. Trimming took off 5 bases at V and 7 bases at J, with 11 bases between the two ends. Germline V gene data show CDR1 as LNHDA and CDR2 as SQIVND (reference sequence). The CDR3, as DNA: TGTGCCAGTAGTCTCCAGGCTTCTGAAAAACTGTTTTTT. It specifies CASSLQASEKLFF. The complete variable domain, with remaining parts taken from reference TRBV19 and TRBJ1-4, reads DGGITQSPKYLFRKEGQNVTLSCEQNLNHDAMYWYRQDPGQGLRLIYYSQIVNDFQKGDIAEGYSVSREKKESFPLTVTSAQKNPTAFYLCASSLQASEKLFFGSGTQLSVL.